This T cell receptor beta chain is drawn from a study of identical twins. Germline trimming cut 1 base from V and 7 bases from J; bases unmatched to any gene: 16. From germline, CDR1 is MDHEN and CDR2 SYDVKM. The CDR3 is 18 amino acids. TCRdb independently ran MiXCR on the 5' RACE reads; one entry per CDR3 protein. Among about 330,000 distinct CDR3 sequences, about 12% were seen once, and the ten largest hold around 7.2%. Overall study findings and caveats: In beta out-of-frame sequences, the excess sharing between twins was weaker. The study reached conclusions through statistical analysis that was cross-sectional, not following the same donors.

Regarding this clonotype: What it binds is not known.

In addition, the sample was reused for a study of yellow fever vaccine responses in identical twins.

The V and J genes are TRBV28 and TRBJ1-5; 7 nucleotides line up with TRBD1. This receptor was taken from a woman between 18 and 29 years old in good health. The specimen sequenced was CD8+ T cells sorted from blood. This CDR3 is CASSLLSNEGARLQPQHF. The DNA of the CDR3 is TGTGCCAGCAGTTTATTGTCCAACGAGGGGGCGCGTTTACAGCCCCAGCATTTT.